Below are 8 T cell receptor beta chains sequenced from a single sample in a study of control samples from healthy donors and cancer patients. Method: immunoSEQ multiplex PCR; TCRdb's copy keeps in-frame clones and lacks some. The sample includes approximately 50,000 clones, about 95% of them seen just once. Source material: blood. The receptors were gathered from a man aged 25 to 40 in good health.

The V and J genes are TRBV5-6 and TRBJ2-7, with 10 bases fitting TRBD2. This CDR3 contains 15 residues. V was clipped by 2 bases and J by 1 base; unmatched bases: 3. CDR1 and CDR2 from the germline V gene are SGHDT and YYEEEE. In DNA form, the CDR3 reads TGTGCCAGCAGCTTTCCTAGCGGGAGATCCTACGAGCAGTACTTC. It translates to CASSFPSGRSYEQYF.

The V and J genes are TRBV5-4 and TRBJ1-6; D is unclear. CDR1 is SGHNT, CDR2 YYREEE, per germline (reference sequence). V gave up 0 bases and J gave up 8 bases, with 9 bases separating them. The CDR3 runs to 14 residues. In DNA form, the CDR3 reads TGTGCCAGCAGCTTGGCCGGCCCCGATTCACCCCTCCACTTT. Translation: CASSLAGPDSPLHF.

This chain links TRBV19 with TRBJ1-5; D gene uncertain. Trimming pared 3 bases from V and 4 bases from J, leaving 7 bases between. This CDR3 has 13 residues. Germline loops: CDR1 LNHDA, CDR2 SQIVND (reference sequence). The CDR3 is CASSIKQNQPQHF. In DNA form, the CDR3 reads TGTGCCAGTAGTATCAAGCAGAATCAGCCCCAGCATTTT. The full variable domain, with the rest looked up from reference TRBV19 and TRBJ1-5, is DGGITQSPKYLFRKEGQNVTLSCEQNLNHDAMYWYRQDPGQGLRLIYYSQIVNDFQKGDIAEGYSVSREKKESFPLTVTSAQKNPTAFYLCASSIKQNQPQHFGDGTRLSIL.

V is TRBV6-4 and J is TRBJ2-4; D gene unclear. Germline V gene sequence: CDR1 MRHNA, CDR2 SNTAGT. The CDR3 is made up of 16 amino acids. Trimming took 2 bases from V and 4 from J, leaving 15 bases between them. For the CDR3, the DNA is TGTGCCAGCAGTGACGCCGGTAACCTTAAAAAAAACATTCAGTACTTC. Translating it yields CASSDAGNLKKNIQYF.

This clone was detected once. The genes are TRBV5-1 and TRBJ2-7; weak D call: TRBD2 (5 bases). Trimming stripped 2 bases from V and 6 bases from J, with 9 bases between. The germline gives CDR1 SGHRS, CDR2 YFSETQ. This CDR3 is built from 12 residues. The CDR3 protein is CASSFSVGEQYF. DNA for the CDR3: TGCGCCAGCAGCTTTAGCGTGGGCGAGCAGTACTTC.

The genes are TRBV10-3 and TRBJ2-3; the match to TRBD2 covers 10 bases. The CDR3 length is 19 residues. Germline V gene sequence: CDR1 ENHRY, CDR2 SYGVKD. V lost 6 bases to trimming and J lost 1 base; unmatched junction nucleotides: 16. The CDR3 sequence: CAIRGLTGTSDRRTDTQYF. In DNA, the CDR3 is TGTGCCATCAGGGGACTTACCGGGACTAGCGACCGCCGCACAGATACGCAGTATTTT.

The chain recombines TRBV19 with TRBJ1-2, with D possibly TRBD1 on 6 matching bases. V lost 5 bases and J lost 4, with 23 bases in between. Germline V lookup: CDR1 LNHDA, CDR2 SQIVND (reference sequence). CDR3 length: 17 residues. CDR3 sequence reads: CASSPSGAPPTSYGYTF. The CDR3 coding sequence is TGTGCCAGTAGTCCCTCGGGGGCTCCGCCGACCAGCTATGGCTACACCTTC. The full variable domain, in which reference TRBV19 and TRBJ1-2 provide the parts outside the CDR3, is DGGITQSPKYLFRKEGQNVTLSCEQNLNHDAMYWYRQDPGQGLRLIYYSQIVNDFQKGDIAEGYSVSREKKESFPLTVTSAQKNPTAFYLCASSPSGAPPTSYGYTFGSGTRLTVV.

This chain connects TRBV2 to TRBJ1-2; 7 nucleotides line up with TRBD1. This CDR3 contains 12 residues. Germline V gives CDR1 SNHLY, CDR2 FYNNEI. V gave up 6 bases and J gave up 2 bases; unmatched junction bases: 0. For the CDR3, the DNA is TGTGCCAGCAGGGGACAGAACTATGGCTACACCTTC. Translation gives CASRGQNYGYTF.